The rows below give T cell receptor beta chains drawn from one sample of a study of OX40 agonist ivuxolimab in advanced cancers. Measured with immunoSEQ multiplex PCR; TCRdb has only the in-frame clones, and not every one. The data contain fewer than 70,000 clones, approximately 86% of them seen just once; the ten biggest clones take up 2% to 2.5%. The specimen comprised CD4+ or CD8+ T cells sorted from blood, sampled in a trial of the OX40 agonist ivuxolimab. The receptors derive from an adult with an advanced solid tumor such as melanoma, head and neck, liver or kidney cancer. Each CDR3 is given with its conserved first and last residue. Each record gives: D gene, J gene, clone size, V gene, CDR3 protein, CDR3 DNA. A D gene is named only where the DNA matches it firmly. Clone size is not always given. Where it is, it says once, few, many or a class for expanded clones.

TRBD1	TRBJ2-3	-	TRBV10-3	CANSRTGGTDTQYF	TGTGCCAATTCCCGGACAGGGGGCACAGATACGCAGTATTTT
TRBD1	TRBJ1-1	-	TRBV7-8	CASSHRGVNTEAFF	TGTGCCAGCAGCCACAGGGGTGTGAACACTGAAGCTTTCTTT
TRBD2	TRBJ2-5	-	TRBV29-1	CSVKTSGTGTQYF	TGCAGCGTGAAAACTAGCGGGACGGGGACCCAGTACTTC
-	TRBJ2-5	-	TRBV9	CASSPSLTRQETQYF	TGTGCCAGCAGCCCTTCCTTAACTAGACAGGAGACCCAGTACTTC
-	TRBJ1-1	-	TRBV7-9	CASSLTPNTEAFF	TGTGCCAGCAGCTTAACTCCCAACACTGAAGCTTTCTTT
TRBD1	TRBJ2-7	-	TRBV9	CASSSRTGTYEQYF	TGTGCCAGCAGCTCTCGGACAGGAACATACGAGCAGTACTTC
-	TRBJ1-2	few	TRBV4-1	CASSQMGLYGYTF	TGCGCCAGCAGCCAAATGGGCCTCTATGGCTACACCTTC
-	TRBJ1-2	-	TRBV19	CASSVRTNYGYTF	TGTGCCAGTAGTGTCAGAACTAACTATGGCTACACCTTC
TRBD2	TRBJ2-7	-	TRBV18	CASSPQRGIYEQYF	TGTGCCAGCTCACCACAGCGGGGTATCTACGAGCAGTACTTC
TRBD2	TRBJ2-5	-	TRBV5-4	CASSRTSGGEETQYF	TGTGCCAGCAGCCGGACTAGCGGGGGGGAAGAGACCCAGTACTTC
-	TRBJ2-5	-	TRBV21-1	CASSKESWTSWGETQYF	TGTGCCAGCAGCAAAGAGTCCTGGACTAGCTGGGGGGAGACCCAGTACTTC
TRBD2	TRBJ2-2	-	TRBV6-5	CASSGLGISGELFF	TGTGCCAGCAGTGGACTAGGTATCTCCGGGGAGCTGTTTTTT
-	TRBJ1-5	-	TRBV28	CASSLSLGVGSIDQPQHF	TGTGCCAGCAGTTTATCCCTAGGTGTAGGGTCAATTGATCAGCCCCAGCATTTT
TRBD1	TRBJ1-4	once	TRBV4-1	CASSQPDREINEKLFF	TGCGCCAGCAGCCAACCGGACAGGGAGATAAATGAAAAACTGTTTTTT
TRBD2	TRBJ2-2	-	TRBV27	CASSLGLFNTGELFF	TGTGCCAGCAGCCTGGGACTATTCAACACCGGGGAGCTGTTTTTT
-	TRBJ1-6	-	TRBV6-4	CARVRPTFDKSPLHF	TGTGCCAGAGTTAGGCCAACTTTTGACAAATCACCCCTCCACTTT
TRBD1	TRBJ2-3	-	TRBV19	CASSADRGGTDTQYF	TGTGCCAGTAGTGCCGACAGGGGTGGCACAGATACGCAGTATTTT
-	TRBJ1-2	-	TRBV2	CASGNRDYGYTF	TGTGCCAGCGGTAACAGGGATTATGGCTACACCTTC
TRBD2	TRBJ2-2	-	TRBV5-4	CASSSGLANTGELFF	TGTGCCAGCAGCTCAGGACTAGCGAACACCGGGGAGCTGTTTTTT
-	TRBJ2-5	-	TRBV29-1	CSVVRETQYF	TGCAGCGTTGTAAGGGAGACCCAGTACTTC
TRBD2	TRBJ2-5	-	TRBV25-1	CASSDRGGRETQYF	TGTGCCAGCAGTGATCGGGGGGGTCGAGAGACCCAGTACTTC
-	TRBJ2-2	-	TRBV9	CASSVGSGGNTGELFF	TGTGCCAGCAGCGTAGGTTCGGGTGGGAACACCGGGGAGCTGTTTTTT
-	TRBJ1-5	few	TRBV18	CASSPGQRNQPQHF	TGTGCCAGCTCACCGGGGCAAAGGAATCAGCCCCAGCATTTT